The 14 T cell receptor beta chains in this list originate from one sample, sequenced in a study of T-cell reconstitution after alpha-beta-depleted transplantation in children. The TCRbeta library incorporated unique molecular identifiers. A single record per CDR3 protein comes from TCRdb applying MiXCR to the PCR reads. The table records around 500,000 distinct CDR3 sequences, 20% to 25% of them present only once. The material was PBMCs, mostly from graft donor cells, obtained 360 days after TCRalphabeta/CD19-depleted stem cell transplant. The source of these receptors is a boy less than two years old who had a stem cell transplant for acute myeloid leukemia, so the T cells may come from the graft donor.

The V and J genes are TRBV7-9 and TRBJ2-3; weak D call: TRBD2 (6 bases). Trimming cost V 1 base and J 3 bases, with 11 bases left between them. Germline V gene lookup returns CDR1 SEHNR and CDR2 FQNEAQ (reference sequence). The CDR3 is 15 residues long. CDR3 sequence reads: CASSLVPSATDTQYF. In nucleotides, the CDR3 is TGTGCCAGCAGCTTAGTTCCTAGCGCTACAGATACGCAGTATTTT.

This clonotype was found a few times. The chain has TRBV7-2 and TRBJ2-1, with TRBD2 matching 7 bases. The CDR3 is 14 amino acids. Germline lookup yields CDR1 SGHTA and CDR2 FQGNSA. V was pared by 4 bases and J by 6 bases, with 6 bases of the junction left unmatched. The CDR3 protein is CASSSGGGSNEQFF. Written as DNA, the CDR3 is TGTGCCAGCAGCTCAGGCGGGGGAAGCAATGAGCAGTTCTTC.

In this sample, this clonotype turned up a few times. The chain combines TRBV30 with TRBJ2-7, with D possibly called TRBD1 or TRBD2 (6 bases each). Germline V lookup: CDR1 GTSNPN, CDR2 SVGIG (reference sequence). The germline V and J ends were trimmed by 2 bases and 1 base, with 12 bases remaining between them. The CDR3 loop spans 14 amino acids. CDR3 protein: CAWSQGGGSYEQYF. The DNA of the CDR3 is TGTGCCTGGAGTCAAGGAGGGGGTTCCTACGAGCAGTACTTC. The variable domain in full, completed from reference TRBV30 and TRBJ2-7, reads SQTIHQWPATLVQPVGSPLSLECTVEGTSNPNLYWYRQAAGRGLQLLFYSVGIGQISSEVPQNLSASRPQDRQFILSSKKLLLSDSGFYLCAWSQGGGSYEQYFGPGTRLTVT.

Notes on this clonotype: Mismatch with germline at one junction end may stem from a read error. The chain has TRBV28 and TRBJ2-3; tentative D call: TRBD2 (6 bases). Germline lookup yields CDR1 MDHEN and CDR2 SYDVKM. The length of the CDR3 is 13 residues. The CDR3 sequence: CASSYGEAVSWDF. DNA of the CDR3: TGTGCCAGCAGTTACGGGGAGGCAGTCTCCTGGGACTTT. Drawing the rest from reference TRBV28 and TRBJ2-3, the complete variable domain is DVKVTQSSRYLVKRTGEKVFLECVQDMDHENMFWYRQDPGLGLRLIYFSYDVKMKEKGDIPEGYSVSREKKERFSLILESASTNQTSMYLCASSYGEAVSWDFGPGTRLTVL.

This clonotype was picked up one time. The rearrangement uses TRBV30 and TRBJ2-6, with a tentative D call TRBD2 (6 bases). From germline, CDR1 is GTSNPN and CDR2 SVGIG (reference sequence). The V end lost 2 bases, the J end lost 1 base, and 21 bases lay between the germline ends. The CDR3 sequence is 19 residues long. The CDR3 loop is CAWSKDEGTWRSGANVLTF. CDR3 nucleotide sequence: TGTGCCTGGAGTAAGGACGAGGGGACTTGGCGGTCTGGGGCCAACGTCCTGACTTTC.

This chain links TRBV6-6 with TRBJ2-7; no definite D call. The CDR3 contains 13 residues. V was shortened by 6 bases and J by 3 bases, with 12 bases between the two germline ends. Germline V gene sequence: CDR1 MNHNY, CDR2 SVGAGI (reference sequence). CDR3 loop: CASRDEPFYEQYF. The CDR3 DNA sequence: TGTGCCAGCAGAGACGAGCCCTTCTACGAGCAGTACTTC.

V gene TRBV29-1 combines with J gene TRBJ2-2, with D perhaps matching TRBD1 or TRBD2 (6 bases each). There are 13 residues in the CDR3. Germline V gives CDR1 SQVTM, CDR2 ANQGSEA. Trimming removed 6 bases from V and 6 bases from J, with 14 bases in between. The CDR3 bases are TGCAGCGTACTAGCTGGGGGCGCCGGGGAGCTGTTTTTT. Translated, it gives CSVLAGGAGELFF.

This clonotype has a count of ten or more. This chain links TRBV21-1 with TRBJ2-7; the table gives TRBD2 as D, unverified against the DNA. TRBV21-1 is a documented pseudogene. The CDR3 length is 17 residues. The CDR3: CASSKRGGLGGNYEQYV. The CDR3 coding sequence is TGTGCCAGCAGCAAAAGAGGAGGGCTTGGGGGTAACTACGAGCAGTACGTC.

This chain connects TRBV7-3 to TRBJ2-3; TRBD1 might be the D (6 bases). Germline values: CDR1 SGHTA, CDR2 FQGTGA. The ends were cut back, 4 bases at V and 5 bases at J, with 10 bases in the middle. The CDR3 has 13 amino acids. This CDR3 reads CASSSTRGDTQYF. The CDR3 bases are TGTGCCAGCAGCTCAACCAGGGGAGATACGCAGTATTTT. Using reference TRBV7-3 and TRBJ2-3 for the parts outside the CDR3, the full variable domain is GAGVSQTPSNKVTEKGKYVELRCDPISGHTALYWYRQSLGQGPEFLIYFQGTGAADDSGLPNDRFFAVRPEGSVSTLKIQRTERGDSAVYLCASSSTRGDTQYFGPGTRLTVL.

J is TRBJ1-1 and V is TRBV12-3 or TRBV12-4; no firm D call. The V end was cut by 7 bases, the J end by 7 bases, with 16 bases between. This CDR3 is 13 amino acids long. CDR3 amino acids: CASMAGLSLEAFF. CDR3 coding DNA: TGTGCCAGCATGGCAGGTCTTTCACTTGAAGCTTTCTTT.

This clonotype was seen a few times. The CDR3 region has the DNA TGTGCCAGCAGCAAAAGCCCGGAGAAAGATACGCAGTATTTT. Protein product: CASSKSPEKDTQYF. The rearrangement joins TRBV7-3 to TRBJ2-3; D is uncertain. Per germline, CDR1 SGHTA and CDR2 FQGTGA. V lost 5 bases and J lost 5, with 14 bases in between. This CDR3 comprises 14 residues.

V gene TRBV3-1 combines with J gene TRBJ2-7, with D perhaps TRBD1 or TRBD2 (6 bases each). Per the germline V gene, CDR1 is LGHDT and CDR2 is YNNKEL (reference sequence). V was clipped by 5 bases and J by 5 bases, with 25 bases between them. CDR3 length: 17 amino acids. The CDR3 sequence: CASSFRTVRKSGDEQYF. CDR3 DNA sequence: TGTGCCAGCAGCTTCAGGACAGTCCGGAAATCGGGGGACGAGCAGTACTTC.

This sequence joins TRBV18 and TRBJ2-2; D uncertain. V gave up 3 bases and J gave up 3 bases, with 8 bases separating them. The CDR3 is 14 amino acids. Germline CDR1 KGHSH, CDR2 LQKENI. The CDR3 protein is CASSPPRYTGELFF. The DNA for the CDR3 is TGTGCCAGCTCACCTCCACGGTACACCGGGGAGCTGTTTTTT.

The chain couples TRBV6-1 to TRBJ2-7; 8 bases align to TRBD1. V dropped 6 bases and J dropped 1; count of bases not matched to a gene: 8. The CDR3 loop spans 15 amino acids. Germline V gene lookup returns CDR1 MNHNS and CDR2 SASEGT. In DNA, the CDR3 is TGTGCCAGCAGACCAGGGGGCTTGGTGTCCTACGAGCAGTACTTC. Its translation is CASRPGGLVSYEQYF.